This TCR beta chain was retrieved from a study of cytomegalovirus exposure and HLA in healthy donors. The table lists this clone with a few counts. PCR employed 60 Vbeta and 13 Jbeta primers. TCRdb's table, derived via immunoSEQ multiplex PCR, lists solely in-frame clones and lacks some. The sample yields approximately 160,000 clones, roughly 83% seen once. The CDR3 loop spans 17 amino acids. Germline V gene lookup returns CDR1 MDHEN and CDR2 SYDVKM. V gave up 5 bases and J gave up 2 bases; unmatched junction bases: 12. The rearrangement joins TRBV28 to TRBJ2-3; 8 nucleotides align to TRBD1. The source material was PBMCs. This TCR derives from a boy between 2 and 10 years old in good health and CMV-seronegative. CDR3 nucleotide sequence: TGTGCCAGCAGTGCCCACAGGGGGTTAGCGCACACAGATACGCAGTATTTT. The encoded protein is CASSAHRGLAHTDTQYF. The full variable domain, in which reference TRBV28 and TRBJ2-3 provide the parts outside the CDR3, is DVKVTQSSRYLVKRTGEKVFLECVQDMDHENMFWYRQDPGLGLRLIYFSYDVKMKEKGDIPEGYSVSREKKERFSLILESASTNQTSMYLCASSAHRGLAHTDTQYFGPGTRLTVL.